Listed below are T cell receptor beta chains from one sample, sequenced in a study of neurological immune-mediated disorders. TCRdb reprocessed the 5' RACE reads with MiXCR, giving one entry per CDR3 protein. Here the sample spans tens of thousands of distinct CDR3 sequences, more than 9% being singletons. Sequencing was carried out using CD4+ T cells from blood. These receptors were obtained from a woman younger than 45 with HTLV-1-associated myelopathy (HAM/TSP). Each CDR3 is given with its conserved first and last residue. Each record gives: D gene, clone size, J gene, V gene, CDR3 protein, CDR3 DNA. D genes are given only for firm matches. Where a row states a size, it is once, few, many or the class of an expanded clone; other rows omit it.

D: -
size: medium-sized
J: TRBJ2-1
V: TRBV5-1
CDR3: CASSLGGPGGYNEQFF
DNA: TGCGCCAGCAGCTTGGGAGGGCCCGGCGGGTACAATGAGCAGTTCTTC

D: TRBD2
size: many
J: TRBJ2-3
V: TRBV20-1
CDR3: CSARDLRGGPTDTQYF
DNA: TGCAGTGCTAGAGATCTGCGCGGGGGGCCCACAGATACGCAGTATTTT

D: -
size: many
J: TRBJ1-5
V: TRBV20-1
CDR3: CSARHGYSNQPQHF
DNA: TGCAGTGCTAGACACGGCTATAGCAATCAGCCCCAGCATTTT

D: TRBD1
size: few
J: TRBJ1-2
V: TRBV11-2
CDR3: CASSSPGTGGRLIPYTF
DNA: TGTGCCAGCAGTTCGCCCGGGACAGGGGGCCGCTTGATCCCCTACACCTTC

D: TRBD2
size: many
J: TRBJ2-7
V: TRBV5-1
CDR3: CASSQSGVNEQYF
DNA: TGCGCCAGCAGTCAAAGCGGGGTGAACGAGCAGTACTTC

D: TRBD1
size: many
J: TRBJ2-3
V: TRBV10-3
CDR3: CAISLGQGVNTQYF
DNA: TGTGCCATCAGCCTGGGACAGGGTGTGAATACGCAGTATTTT

D: TRBD1
size: many
J: TRBJ1-3
V: TRBV12-3/TRBV12-4
CDR3: CASSRTGAGNTIYF
DNA: TGTGCCAGCAGCCGGACAGGGGCTGGAAACACCATATATTTT

D: -
size: many
J: TRBJ1-2
V: TRBV6-1
CDR3: CASKYGTDYGYTF
DNA: TGTGCCAGCAAATACGGGACGGACTATGGCTACACCTTC

D: TRBD1
size: many
J: TRBJ2-7
V: TRBV5-5
CDR3: CASSGDRILTYEQYF
DNA: TGTGCCAGCAGCGGGGACAGAATCCTAACCTACGAGCAGTACTTC

D: -
size: many
J: TRBJ1-6
V: TRBV5-1
CDR3: CASSLRGNSPLHF
DNA: TGCGCCAGCAGCTTGAGGGGTAACTCACCCCTCCACTTT

D: TRBD2
size: -
J: TRBJ2-7
V: TRBV12-3/TRBV12-4
CDR3: CASSRTSDYEQYF
DNA: TGTGCCAGCAGCCGGACTAGCGACTACGAGCAGTACTTC

D: -
size: -
J: TRBJ2-7
V: TRBV3-1
CDR3: CASSWHGVSSTEQYF
DNA: TGTGCCAGTAGCTGGCACGGTGTCTCTTCTACCGAGCAGTACTTC

D: -
size: -
J: TRBJ1-2
V: TRBV11-2
CDR3: CASSLEGKGGYTF
DNA: TGTGCCAGCAGCTTAGAAGGGAAGGGTGGCTACACCTTC

D: -
size: many
J: TRBJ2-3
V: TRBV20-1
CDR3: CSVLGGTDTQYF
DNA: TGCAGTGTGCTCGGAGGCACAGATACGCAGTATTTT

D: TRBD1
size: many
J: TRBJ1-1
V: TRBV6-5
CDR3: CASSLLPGQGNTEAFF
DNA: TGTGCCAGCAGCCTACTGCCGGGACAGGGGAACACTGAAGCTTTCTTT

D: TRBD1
size: many
J: TRBJ2-1
V: TRBV14
CDR3: CASRSNRGSSYNEQFF
DNA: TGTGCCAGCAGGTCAAACAGGGGGAGCTCCTACAATGAGCAGTTCTTC

D: -
size: many
J: TRBJ2-1
V: TRBV7-9
CDR3: CASSTNGIYNEQFF
DNA: TGTGCCAGCAGCACGAATGGGATATACAATGAGCAGTTCTTC

D: -
size: many
J: TRBJ2-2
V: TRBV27
CDR3: CASIRSGNTGELFF
DNA: TGTGCCAGCATTAGAAGCGGCAACACCGGGGAGCTGTTTTTT

D: -
size: many
J: TRBJ2-1
V: TRBV5-1
CDR3: CASSLVGRSSYNEQFF
DNA: TGCGCCAGCAGCTTGGTGGGCAGGAGCTCCTACAATGAGCAGTTCTTC

D: -
size: many
J: TRBJ1-3
V: TRBV20-1
CDR3: CSARQDSGNTIYF
DNA: TGCAGTGCTAGACAGGACTCTGGAAACACCATATATTTT

D: -
size: many
J: TRBJ2-7
V: TRBV12-3/TRBV12-4
CDR3: CASSPDYLVGEQYF
DNA: TGTGCCAGCAGCCCGGACTATTTAGTCGGCGAGCAGTACTTC

D: -
size: many
J: TRBJ2-7
V: TRBV28
CDR3: CASWPLRVWGSSYEQYF
DNA: TGTGCCAGCTGGCCCCTGAGGGTCTGGGGGTCCTCCTACGAGCAGTACTTC

D: TRBD1
size: many
J: TRBJ2-3
V: TRBV24-1
CDR3: CATSETTGLVDTQYF
DNA: TGTGCCACCAGTGAAACGACAGGGTTGGTGGATACGCAGTATTTT

D: TRBD1
size: many
J: TRBJ1-5
V: TRBV19
CDR3: CASSQTRGQGGLQPQHF
DNA: TGTGCCAGTAGCCAAACACGAGGGCAGGGGGGTTTACAGCCCCAGCATTTT

D: -
size: many
J: TRBJ2-5
V: TRBV3-1
CDR3: CASSPSTGQTQYF
DNA: TGTGCCAGCAGCCCCTCCACTGGGCAGACCCAGTACTTC

D: TRBD2
size: -
J: TRBJ2-2
V: TRBV7-8
CDR3: CASSFRTRLAGNTGELFF
DNA: TGTGCCAGCAGCTTCCGAACCCGACTAGCGGGGAACACCGGGGAGCTGTTTTTT

D: TRBD2
size: many
J: TRBJ2-1
V: TRBV20-1
CDR3: CSARDNLLAGGEQFF
DNA: TGCAGTGCTAGAGACAACTTACTAGCGGGGGGTGAGCAGTTCTTC

D: -
size: many
J: TRBJ1-1
V: TRBV5-6
CDR3: CASSSVDRSNTEAFF
DNA: TGTGCCAGCAGCTCGGTTGACAGGTCGAACACTGAAGCTTTCTTT

D: TRBD2
size: many
J: TRBJ2-7
V: TRBV20-1
CDR3: CSARLAGGPYEQYF
DNA: TGCAGTGCTAGACTAGCGGGGGGCCCCTACGAGCAGTACTTC

D: -
size: many
J: TRBJ1-2
V: TRBV4-2
CDR3: CASSQGPTENYGYTF
DNA: TGTGCCAGCAGCCAAGGTCCGACGGAGAACTATGGCTACACCTTC

D: -
size: many
J: TRBJ1-6
V: TRBV6-2/TRBV6-3
CDR3: CASSYLGPTTGNSPLHF
DNA: TGTGCCAGCAGTTACTTGGGGCCAACAACGGGGAATTCACCCCTCCACTTT

D: TRBD1
size: many
J: TRBJ2-7
V: TRBV5-1
CDR3: CASSQRTGSYEQYF
DNA: TGCGCCAGCAGCCAAAGGACAGGCTCCTACGAGCAGTACTTC

D: TRBD1
size: many
J: TRBJ1-5
V: TRBV24-1
CDR3: CATSDSGQGANQPQHF
DNA: TGTGCCACCAGTGATTCCGGGCAGGGGGCGAATCAGCCCCAGCATTTT

D: -
size: -
J: TRBJ2-3
V: TRBV3-1
CDR3: CAAAVSTDTHYF
DNA: TGTGCTGCCGCGGTGAGCACAGATACGCATTATTTT

D: -
size: many
J: TRBJ1-2
V: TRBV5-1
CDR3: CASSLPAAGYTF
DNA: TGCGCCAGCTCCCTTCCCGCGGCTGGCTACACCTTC

D: -
size: medium-sized
J: TRBJ1-1
V: TRBV5-1
CDR3: CASSRGGFDTEAFF
DNA: TGCGCCAGCAGCCGGGGGGGGTTTGACACTGAAGCTTTCTTT

D: TRBD2
size: many
J: TRBJ2-2
V: TRBV7-2
CDR3: CASSLRSSGVATGELFF
DNA: TGTGCCAGCAGCTTACGGTCTAGCGGGGTCGCCACCGGGGAGCTGTTTTTT

D: TRBD2
size: many
J: TRBJ2-7
V: TRBV10-3
CDR3: CAIRLSSGGTYEQYF
DNA: TGTGCCATCAGGCTCAGTAGCGGGGGGACCTACGAGCAGTACTTC

D: -
size: many
J: TRBJ2-3
V: TRBV7-9
CDR3: CASSPTGKQTQYF
DNA: TGTGCCAGCAGCCCCACAGGGAAACAGACGCAGTATTTT

D: TRBD1
size: many
J: TRBJ1-2
V: TRBV25-1
CDR3: CASSARTGVGYTF
DNA: TGTGCCAGCAGTGCTCGAACAGGGGTAGGCTACACCTTC

D: -
size: few
J: TRBJ1-2
V: TRBV9
CDR3: CASSVALQGGHYGYTF
DNA: TGTGCCAGCAGCGTAGCATTACAGGGAGGTCACTATGGCTACACCTTC